The entry that follows covers one T cell receptor beta chain sequence. This CDR3 contains 18 residues. The V gene's germline CDR1 is SGHVS and CDR2 FQNEAQ. V lost 3 bases and J lost 3; bases outside the gene matches: 11. The data were produced by immunoSEQ multiplex PCR, yet TCRdb's version contains in-frame clones alone and is incomplete. The table has roughly 280,000 clones, roughly 90% seen once. The sample belongs to a study of blood T cell repertoires in COVID-19. The clonotype was recovered from a woman aged 60-75 years who had recovered from COVID-19. V and J are TRBV7-8 and TRBJ2-3; TRBD2 matches at 11 bases. Sequencing used PBMCs or T cells enriched from blood (not recorded which). The CDR3 DNA reads as TGTGCCAGCAGCTTTGGGATAGCGGGAGGGCTTTCAACAGATACGCAGTATTTT. It is translated as CASSFGIAGGLSTDTQYF.